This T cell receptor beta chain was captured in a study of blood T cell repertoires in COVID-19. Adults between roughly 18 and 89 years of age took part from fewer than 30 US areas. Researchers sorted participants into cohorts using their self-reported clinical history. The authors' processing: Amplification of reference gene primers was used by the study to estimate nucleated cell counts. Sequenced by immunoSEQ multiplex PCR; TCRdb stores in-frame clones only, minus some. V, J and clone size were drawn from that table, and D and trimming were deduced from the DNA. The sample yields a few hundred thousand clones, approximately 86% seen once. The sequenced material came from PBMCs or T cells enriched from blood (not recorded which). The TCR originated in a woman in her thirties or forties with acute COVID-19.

DNA for the CDR3: TGCAGTGCTAGTCGGCGACACGGGGCCCAGTACTTC. Translation: CSASRRHGAQYF. This chain links TRBV20-1 with TRBJ2-5; D is perhaps TRBD2 (5 bases). The CDR3 is 12 residues long. With 3 bases removed from V and 9 bases from J, the gap between germline ends came to 14 bases. Germline V gene lookup returns CDR1 DFQATT and CDR2 SNEGSKA (reference sequence).